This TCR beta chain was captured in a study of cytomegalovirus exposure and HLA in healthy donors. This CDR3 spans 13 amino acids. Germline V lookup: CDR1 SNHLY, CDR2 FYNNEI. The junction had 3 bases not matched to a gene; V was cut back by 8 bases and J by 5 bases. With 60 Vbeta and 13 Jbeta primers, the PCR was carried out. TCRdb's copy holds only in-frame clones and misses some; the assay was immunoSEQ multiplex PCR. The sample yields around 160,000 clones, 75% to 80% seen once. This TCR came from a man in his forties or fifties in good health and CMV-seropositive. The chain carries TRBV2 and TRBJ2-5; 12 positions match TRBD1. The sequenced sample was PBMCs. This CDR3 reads CASGTGGAETQYF. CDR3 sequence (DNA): TGTGCCAGCGGGACAGGGGGCGCCGAGACCCAGTACTTC.